This T cell receptor (beta chain) was documented in a study of control samples from healthy donors and cancer patients. This CDR3 is 17 amino acids long. V lost 1 base to trimming and J lost 5 bases; unmatched junction nucleotides: 11. Per germline, CDR1 LGHDT and CDR2 YNNKEL (reference sequence). TCRdb keeps only in-frame clones here, not all; method: immunoSEQ multiplex PCR. Among 100,000 to 150,000 clones, 75% to 95% were seen once, and the ten largest hold 2.5%. The sample comprised blood. The source is a young man in good health. This chain uses TRBV3-1 (or the pseudogene TRBV3-2) with TRBJ2-5, with 9 bases that match TRBD2. For the CDR3, the DNA is TGTGCCAGCAGCCAAGGTGATCTAGCGGGAAGGGGGGAGACCCAGTACTTC. Protein product: CASSQGDLAGRGETQYF.